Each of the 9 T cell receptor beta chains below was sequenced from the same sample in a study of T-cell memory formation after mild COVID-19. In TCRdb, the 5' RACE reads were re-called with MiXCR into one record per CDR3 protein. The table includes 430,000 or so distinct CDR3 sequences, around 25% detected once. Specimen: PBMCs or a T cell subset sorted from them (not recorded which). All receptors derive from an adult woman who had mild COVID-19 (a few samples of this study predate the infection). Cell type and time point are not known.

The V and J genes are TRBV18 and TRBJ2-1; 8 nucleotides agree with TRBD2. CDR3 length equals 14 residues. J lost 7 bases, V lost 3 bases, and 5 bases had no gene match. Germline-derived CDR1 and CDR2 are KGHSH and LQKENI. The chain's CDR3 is CASSPSGTANEQFF. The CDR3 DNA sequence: TGTGCCAGCTCACCTAGCGGGACTGCAAATGAGCAGTTCTTC.

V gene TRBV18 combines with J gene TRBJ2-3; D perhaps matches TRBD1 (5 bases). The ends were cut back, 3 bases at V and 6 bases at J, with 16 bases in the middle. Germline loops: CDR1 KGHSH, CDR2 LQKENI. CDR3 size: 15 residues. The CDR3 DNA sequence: TGTGCCAGCTCACCGATGGACCCACACAGGGATACGCAGTATTTT. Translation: CASSPMDPHRDTQYF. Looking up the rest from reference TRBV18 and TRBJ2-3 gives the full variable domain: NAGVMQNPRHLVRRRGQEARLRCSPMKGHSHVYWYRQLPEEGLKFMVYLQKENIIDESGMPKERFSAEFPKEGPSILRIQQVVRGDSAAYFCASSPMDPHRDTQYFGPGTRLTVL.

In nucleotides, the CDR3 is TGTGCCAGCAGCCAAGCGGGAGGGCCCACCTCCTACGAGCAGTACTTC. This encodes CASSQAGGPTSYEQYF. V and J are TRBV3-1 and TRBJ2-7; 8 nucleotides agree with TRBD2. The V segment lost 1 base and the J segment 0 bases; nucleotides outside the gene matches: 5. CDR1 is LGHDT, CDR2 YNNKEL, per germline (reference sequence). The CDR3 is 16 residues long.

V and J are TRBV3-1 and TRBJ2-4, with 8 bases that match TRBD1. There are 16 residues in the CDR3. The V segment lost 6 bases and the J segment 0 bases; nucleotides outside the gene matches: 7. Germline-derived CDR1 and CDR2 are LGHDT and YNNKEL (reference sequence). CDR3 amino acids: CASSGGQGSAKNIQYF. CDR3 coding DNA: TGTGCCAGCAGTGGCGGACAGGGCTCAGCCAAAAACATTCAGTACTTC.

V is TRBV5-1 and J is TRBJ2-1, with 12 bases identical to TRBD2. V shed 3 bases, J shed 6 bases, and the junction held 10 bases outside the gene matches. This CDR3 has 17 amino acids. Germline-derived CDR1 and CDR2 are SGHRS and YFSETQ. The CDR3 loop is CASSSTWTSGDLNEQFF. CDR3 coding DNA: TGCGCCAGCAGCTCTACATGGACTAGCGGGGACCTCAATGAGCAGTTCTTC. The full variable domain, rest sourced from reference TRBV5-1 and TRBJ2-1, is KAGVTQTPRYLIKTRGQQVTLSCSPISGHRSVSWYQQTPGQGLQFLFEYFSETQRNKGNFPGRFSGRQFSNSRSEMNVSTLELGDSALYLCASSSTWTSGDLNEQFFGPGTRLTVL.

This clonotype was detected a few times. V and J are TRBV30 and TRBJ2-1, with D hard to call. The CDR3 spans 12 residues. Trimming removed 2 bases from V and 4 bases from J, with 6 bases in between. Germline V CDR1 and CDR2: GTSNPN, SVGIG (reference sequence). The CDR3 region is CAWSIGYNEQFF. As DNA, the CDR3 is TGTGCCTGGAGTATAGGGTACAATGAGCAGTTCTTC.

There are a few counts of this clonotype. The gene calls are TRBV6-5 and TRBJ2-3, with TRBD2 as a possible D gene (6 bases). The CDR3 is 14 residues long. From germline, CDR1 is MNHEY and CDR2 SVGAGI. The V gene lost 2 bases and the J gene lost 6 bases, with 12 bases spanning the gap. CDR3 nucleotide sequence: TGTGCCAGCAGTTACGCGGGACCCGTGGATACGCAGTATTTT. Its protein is CASSYAGPVDTQYF.

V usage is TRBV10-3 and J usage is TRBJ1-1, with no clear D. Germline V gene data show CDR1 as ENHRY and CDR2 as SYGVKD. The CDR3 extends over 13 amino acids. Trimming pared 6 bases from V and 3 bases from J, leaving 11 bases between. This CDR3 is CAIRLGGDTEAFF. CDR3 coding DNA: TGTGCCATCAGGCTCGGTGGGGACACTGAAGCTTTCTTT.

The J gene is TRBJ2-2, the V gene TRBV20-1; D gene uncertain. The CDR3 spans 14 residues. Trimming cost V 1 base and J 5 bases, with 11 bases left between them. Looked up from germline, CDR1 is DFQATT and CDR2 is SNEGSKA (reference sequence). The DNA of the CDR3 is TGCAGTGCTAGAGCACGAGTGGGGACCGGGGAGCTGTTTTTT. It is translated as CSARARVGTGELFF.